This entry lists 8 T cell receptor beta chains sequenced from one sample in a study of blood T cell repertoires in COVID-19. TCRdb's table, derived via immunoSEQ multiplex PCR, lists solely in-frame clones and lacks some. The sample holds hundreds of thousands of clones, more than 70% seen once. Specimen: peripheral blood. All receptors derive from a woman in her fifties or sixties with COVID-19, enrolled during active disease.

V usage is TRBV4-1 and J usage is TRBJ1-5; D might be TRBD1 (5 bases). There are 17 residues in the CDR3. Germline V gene lookup returns CDR1 MGHRA and CDR2 YSYEKL. Trimming cost V 1 base and J 7 bases, with 20 bases left between them. The DNA for the CDR3 is TGCGCCAGCAGCCAAGTGCCAGGAGCAGGGAATAGCCAGCCCCAGCATTTT. Protein sequence: CASSQVPGAGNSQPQHF.

J is TRBJ2-5 and V is TRBV5-5; 7 nucleotides agree with TRBD1. Unmatched junction bases numbered 12, after V lost 5 bases and J lost 5 bases. CDR3 size: 15 residues. The V gene's germline CDR1 is SGHKS and CDR2 YYEKEE (reference sequence). DNA for the CDR3: TGTGCCAGCAGTTCTTTTTTAGGGGGCGATGAGACCCAGTACTTC. Protein: CASSSFLGGDETQYF.

This clone was seen a few times. J is TRBJ2-1 and V is TRBV13; 7 bases align to TRBD2. V was clipped by 5 bases and J by 5 bases; unmatched bases: 12. There are 16 residues in the CDR3. Germline loops: CDR1 PRHDT, CDR2 FYEKMQ (reference sequence). The CDR3 protein is CASSKPAGREDNEQFF. The CDR3 DNA reads TGTGCCAGCAGCAAACCGGCCGGCCGGGAGGACAATGAGCAGTTCTTC.

This chain uses TRBV9 with TRBJ2-3; 9 bases match TRBD2. Germline CDR1 reads SGDLS; CDR2 reads YYNGEE. Trimming at V came to 2 bases and at J to 6 bases, leaving 7 bases not matched to a gene. The CDR3 consists of 15 residues. The CDR3 protein is CASSVGGGEVDTQYF. CDR3 in DNA: TGTGCCAGCAGCGTCGGCGGGGGGGAGGTGGATACGCAGTATTTT.

The chain joins TRBV9 to TRBJ1-5; 9 positions match TRBD1. Trimming took 4 bases from V and 4 from J; bases not matched to a gene: 12. CDR1 and CDR2 (germline): SGDLS, YYNGEE. The CDR3 has 17 amino acids. The CDR3 spells CASSHKPPDRGNQPQHF. CDR3 DNA sequence: TGTGCCAGCAGCCATAAACCACCGGACAGGGGAAATCAGCCCCAGCATTTT.

The chain employs TRBV6-5 and TRBJ2-3; no reliable D call. CDR1 is MNHEY, CDR2 SVGAGI, per germline. The CDR3 is 14 residues long. V lost 5 bases and J 2 bases, leaving 11 bases between the germline ends. The CDR3, as DNA: TGTGCCAGCAGTCGAGGCAGCTTCACAGATACGCAGTATTTT. It codes for CASSRGSFTDTQYF.

V usage is TRBV6-5 and J usage is TRBJ2-7; 7 positions agree with TRBD1. Germline CDR1 and CDR2: MNHEY and SVGAGI. This CDR3 region has 15 residues. V lost 6 bases and J lost 3; bases outside the gene matches: 11. The CDR3 protein is CASRPDRASLYEQYF. The CDR3, as DNA: TGTGCCAGCAGGCCCGACAGGGCGTCTCTCTACGAGCAGTACTTC.

The V and J genes are TRBV10-3 and TRBJ2-2; 7 positions match TRBD1. Germline CDR1 reads ENHRY; CDR2 reads SYGVKD. With 3 bases clipped from V and 1 base from J, the junction kept 2 bases outside the gene matches. CDR3 length: 15 residues. This CDR3 reads CAISDPGGNTGELFF. As DNA, the CDR3 is TGTGCCATCAGTGATCCAGGGGGGAACACCGGGGAGCTGTTTTTT.